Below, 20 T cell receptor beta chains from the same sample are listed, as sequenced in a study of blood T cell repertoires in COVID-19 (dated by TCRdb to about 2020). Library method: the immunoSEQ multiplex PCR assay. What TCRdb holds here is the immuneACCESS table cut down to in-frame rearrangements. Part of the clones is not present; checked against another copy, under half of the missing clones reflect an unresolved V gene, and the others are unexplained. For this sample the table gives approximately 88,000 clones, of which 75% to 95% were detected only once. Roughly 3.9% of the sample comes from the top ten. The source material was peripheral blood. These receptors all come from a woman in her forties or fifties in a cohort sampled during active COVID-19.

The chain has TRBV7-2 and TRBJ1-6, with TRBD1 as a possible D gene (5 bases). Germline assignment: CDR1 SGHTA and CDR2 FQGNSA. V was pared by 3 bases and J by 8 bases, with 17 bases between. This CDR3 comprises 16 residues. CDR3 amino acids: CASSLAPWGVDSPLHF. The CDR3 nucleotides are TGTGCCAGCAGCTTGGCCCCGTGGGGGGTTGATTCACCCCTCCACTTT.

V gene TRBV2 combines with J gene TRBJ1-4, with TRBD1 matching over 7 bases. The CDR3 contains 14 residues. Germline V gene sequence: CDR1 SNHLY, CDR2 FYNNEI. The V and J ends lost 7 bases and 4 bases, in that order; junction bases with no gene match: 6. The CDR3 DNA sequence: TGTGCCAGCATTCTGGGACAGAATAATGAAAAACTGTTTTTT. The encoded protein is CASILGQNNEKLFF. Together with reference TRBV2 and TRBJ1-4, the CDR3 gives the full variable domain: EPEVTQTPSHQVTQMGQEVILRCVPISNHLYFYWYRQILGQKVEFLVSFYNNEISEKSEIFDDQFSVERPDGSNFTLKIRSTKLEDSAMYFCASILGQNNEKLFFGSGTQLSVL.

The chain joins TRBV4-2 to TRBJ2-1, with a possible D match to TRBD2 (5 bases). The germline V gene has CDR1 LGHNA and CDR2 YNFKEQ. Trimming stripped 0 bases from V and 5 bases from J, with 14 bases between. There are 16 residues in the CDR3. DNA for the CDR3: TGTGCCAGCAGCCAAGAACCGTACGGGGAAAACAATGAGCAGTTCTTC. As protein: CASSQEPYGENNEQFF.

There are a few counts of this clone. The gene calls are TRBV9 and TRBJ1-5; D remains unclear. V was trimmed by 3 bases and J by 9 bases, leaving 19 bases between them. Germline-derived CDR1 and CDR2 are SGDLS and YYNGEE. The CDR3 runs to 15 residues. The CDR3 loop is CASSAKRRTLRPQHF. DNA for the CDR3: TGTGCCAGCAGCGCCAAGAGGAGGACGTTGAGGCCCCAGCATTTT.

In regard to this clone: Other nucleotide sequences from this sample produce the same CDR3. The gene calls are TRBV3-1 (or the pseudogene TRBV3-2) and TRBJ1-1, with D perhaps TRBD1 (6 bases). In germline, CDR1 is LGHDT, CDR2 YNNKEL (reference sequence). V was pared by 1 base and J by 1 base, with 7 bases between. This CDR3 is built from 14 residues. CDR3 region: CASSQGTANTEAFF. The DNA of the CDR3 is TGTGCCAGCAGCCAAGGGACAGCGAACACTGAAGCTTTCTTT.

CDR3: CASRTTGQLGGTQYF. The CDR3 nucleotides are TGTGCCAGCAGAACAACCGGACAGCTAGGGGGGACCCAGTACTTC. V is TRBV6-5 and J is TRBJ2-5; TRBD1 might be the D (6 bases). The CDR3 extends over 15 amino acids. V was shortened by 6 bases and J by 7 bases, with 21 bases between the two germline ends. Germline CDR1 MNHEY, CDR2 SVGAGI.

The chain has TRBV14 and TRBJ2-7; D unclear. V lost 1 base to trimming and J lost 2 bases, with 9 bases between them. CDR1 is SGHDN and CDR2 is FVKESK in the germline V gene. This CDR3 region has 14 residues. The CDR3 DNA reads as TGTGCCAGCAGCCAAGCTCAGAACCCCTACGAGCAGTACTTC. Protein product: CASSQAQNPYEQYF.

CDR3 DNA sequence: TGTGCCAGCAGCCGCGACATCCTGGAGACCCAGTACTTC. Its protein is CASSRDILETQYF. This chain connects TRBV5-5 to TRBJ2-5; no firm D call. V lost 4 bases and J lost 5, with 12 bases in between. Looked up from germline, CDR1 is SGHKS and CDR2 is YYEKEE (reference sequence). The CDR3 runs to 13 residues.

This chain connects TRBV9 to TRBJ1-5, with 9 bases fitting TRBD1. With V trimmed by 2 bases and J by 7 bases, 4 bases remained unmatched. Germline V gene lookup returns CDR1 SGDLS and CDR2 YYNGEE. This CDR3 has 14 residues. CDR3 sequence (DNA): TGTGCCAGCAGCGTCGGACAGGGGCTCCAGCCCCAGCATTTT. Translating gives CASSVGQGLQPQHF.

The CDR3 region has the DNA TGTGCCAGCAGTGAAGACAACTACGAGCAGTACTTC. The encoded protein is CASSEDNYEQYF. The chain has TRBV2 and TRBJ2-7, with no clear D. Trimming cost V 1 base and J 3 bases, with 4 bases left between them. Germline lookup yields CDR1 SNHLY and CDR2 FYNNEI. The CDR3 is 12 residues long.

The CDR3 reads CASSPLGTGTTDTQYF. As DNA, the CDR3 is TGTGCCAGCAGCCCCCTTGGAACAGGGACCACAGATACGCAGTATTTT. This chain uses TRBV5-4 with TRBJ2-3; weak D call: TRBD1 (6 bases). Germline CDR1 is SGHNT and CDR2 is YYREEE (reference sequence). Trimming left V 4 bases short and J 2 bases short, with 17 bases between. The CDR3 length is 16 residues.

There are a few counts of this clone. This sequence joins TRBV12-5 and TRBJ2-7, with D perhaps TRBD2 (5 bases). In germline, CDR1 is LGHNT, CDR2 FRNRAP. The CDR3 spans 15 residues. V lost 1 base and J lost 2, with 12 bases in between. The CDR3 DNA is TGTGCTAGTGGTTTGGAAGCGAGCGGAGCCTACGAGCAGTACTTC. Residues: CASGLEASGAYEQYF.

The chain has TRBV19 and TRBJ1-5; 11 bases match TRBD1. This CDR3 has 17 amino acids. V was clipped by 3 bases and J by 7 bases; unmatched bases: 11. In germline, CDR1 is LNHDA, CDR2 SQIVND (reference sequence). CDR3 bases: TGTGCCAGTAGTATCGGAAGGGACAGGGGGTTGGGGCAGCCCCAGCATTTT. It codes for CASSIGRDRGLGQPQHF.

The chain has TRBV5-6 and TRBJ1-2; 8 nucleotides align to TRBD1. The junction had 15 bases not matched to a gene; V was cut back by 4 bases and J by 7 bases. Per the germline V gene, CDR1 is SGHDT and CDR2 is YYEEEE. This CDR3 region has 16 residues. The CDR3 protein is CASSRPTRQGTSGYTF. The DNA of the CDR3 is TGTGCCAGCAGCCGACCCACCCGACAGGGGACGTCTGGCTACACCTTC.

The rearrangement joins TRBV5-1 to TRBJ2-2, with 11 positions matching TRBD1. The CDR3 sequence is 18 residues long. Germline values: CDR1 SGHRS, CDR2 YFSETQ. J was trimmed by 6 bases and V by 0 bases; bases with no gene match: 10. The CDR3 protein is CASSLERRDRGVAGELFF. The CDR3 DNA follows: TGCGCCAGCAGCTTGGAAAGGAGGGACAGGGGGGTCGCCGGGGAGCTGTTTTTT.

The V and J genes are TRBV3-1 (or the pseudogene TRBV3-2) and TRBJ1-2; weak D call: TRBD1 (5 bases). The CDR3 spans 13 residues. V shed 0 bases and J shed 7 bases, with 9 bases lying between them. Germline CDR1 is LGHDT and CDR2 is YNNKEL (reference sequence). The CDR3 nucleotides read TGTGCCAGCAGCCAAGATCCCGGGGGTGGCTACACCTTC. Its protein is CASSQDPGGGYTF.

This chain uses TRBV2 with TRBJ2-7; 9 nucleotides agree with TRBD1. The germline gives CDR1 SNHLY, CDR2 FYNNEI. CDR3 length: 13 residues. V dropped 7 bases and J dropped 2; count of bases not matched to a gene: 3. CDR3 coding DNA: TGTGCCAGCACCACAGGGGGCCCCTACGAGCAGTACTTC. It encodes CASTTGGPYEQYF. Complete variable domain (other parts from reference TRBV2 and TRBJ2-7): EPEVTQTPSHQVTQMGQEVILRCVPISNHLYFYWYRQILGQKVEFLVSFYNNEISEKSEIFDDQFSVERPDGSNFTLKIRSTKLEDSAMYFCASTTGGPYEQYFGPGTRLTVT.

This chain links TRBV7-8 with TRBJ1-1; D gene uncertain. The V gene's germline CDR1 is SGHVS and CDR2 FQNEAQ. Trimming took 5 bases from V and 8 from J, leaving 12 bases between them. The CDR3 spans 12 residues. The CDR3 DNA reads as TGTGCCAGCAGCCCCCGGGGTAGGGAAGCTTTCTTT. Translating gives CASSPRGREAFF.

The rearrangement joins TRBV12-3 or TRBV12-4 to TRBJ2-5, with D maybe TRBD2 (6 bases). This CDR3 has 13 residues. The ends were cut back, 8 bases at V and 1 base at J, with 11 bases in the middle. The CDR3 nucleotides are TGTGCCAGCCTTGCGGGACCCCAAGAGACCCAGTACTTC. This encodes CASLAGPQETQYF.

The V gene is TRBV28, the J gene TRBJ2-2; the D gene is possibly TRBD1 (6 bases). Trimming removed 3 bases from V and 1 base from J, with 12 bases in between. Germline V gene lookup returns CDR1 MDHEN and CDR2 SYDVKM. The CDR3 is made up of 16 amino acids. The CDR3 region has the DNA TGTGCCAGCAGTTTCCCCGGACAGAAGAACACCGGGGAGCTGTTTTTT. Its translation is CASSFPGQKNTGELFF.